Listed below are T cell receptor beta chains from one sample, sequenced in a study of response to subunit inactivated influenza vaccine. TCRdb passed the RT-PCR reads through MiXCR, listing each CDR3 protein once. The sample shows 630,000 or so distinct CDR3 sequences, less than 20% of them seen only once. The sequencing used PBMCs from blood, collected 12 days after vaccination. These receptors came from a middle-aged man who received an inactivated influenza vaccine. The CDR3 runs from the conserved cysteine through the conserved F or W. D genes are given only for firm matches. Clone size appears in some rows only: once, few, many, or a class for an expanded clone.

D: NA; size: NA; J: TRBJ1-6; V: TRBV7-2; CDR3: CASSGGGISPLHF; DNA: TGTGCCAGCAGTGGGGGGGGGATATCACCCCTCCACTTT
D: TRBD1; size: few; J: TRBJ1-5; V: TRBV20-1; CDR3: CSARVGTAYNQPQHF; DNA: TGCAGTGCTAGGGTCGGGACAGCTTATAATCAGCCCCAGCATTTT
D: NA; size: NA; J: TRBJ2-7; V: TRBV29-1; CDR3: CSVAQQILGAYEQYF; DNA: TGCAGCGTTGCACAGCAAATTCTGGGGGCTTACGAGCAGTACTTC
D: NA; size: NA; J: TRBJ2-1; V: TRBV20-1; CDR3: CSSMVRSSYNEQFF; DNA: TGCAGCTCAATGGTTAGAAGCTCCTACAATGAGCAGTTCTTC
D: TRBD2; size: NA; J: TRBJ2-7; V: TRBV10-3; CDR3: CAISDPSSGDYEQYF; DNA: TGTGCCATCAGTGACCCGTCTAGCGGGGACTACGAGCAGTACTTC
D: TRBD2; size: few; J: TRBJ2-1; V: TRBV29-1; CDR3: CSAHREGNEQFF; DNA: TGCAGCGCCCATAGGGAGGGCAATGAGCAGTTCTTC
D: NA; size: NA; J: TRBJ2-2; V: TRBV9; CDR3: CASSVRGTGELFF; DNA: TGTGCCAGCAGCGTAAGGGGCACCGGGGAGCTGTTTTTT
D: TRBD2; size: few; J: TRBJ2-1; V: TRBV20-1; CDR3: CSARQPGGRANEQFF; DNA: TGCAGTGCTAGACAACCTGGCGGGAGGGCCAATGAGCAGTTCTTC
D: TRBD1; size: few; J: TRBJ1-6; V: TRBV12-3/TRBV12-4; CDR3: CASRQGDGSPLHF; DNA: TGTGCCAGCAGGCAGGGGGACGGTTCACCCCTCCACTTT
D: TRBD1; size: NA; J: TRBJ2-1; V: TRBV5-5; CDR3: CASSLDRDRDNEQFF; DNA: TGTGCCAGCAGCCTCGACAGGGATCGGGATAATGAGCAGTTCTTC
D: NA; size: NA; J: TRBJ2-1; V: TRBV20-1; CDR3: CSALATFEQFF; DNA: TGCAGTGCGCTCGCTACCTTTGAGCAGTTCTTC